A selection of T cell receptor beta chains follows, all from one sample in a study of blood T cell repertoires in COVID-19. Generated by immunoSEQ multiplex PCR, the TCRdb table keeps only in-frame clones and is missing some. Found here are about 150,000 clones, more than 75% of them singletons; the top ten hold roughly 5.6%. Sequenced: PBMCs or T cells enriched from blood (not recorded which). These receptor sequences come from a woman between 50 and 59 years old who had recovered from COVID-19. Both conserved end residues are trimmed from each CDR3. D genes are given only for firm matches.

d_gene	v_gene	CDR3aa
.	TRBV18	ASSLTENTEAF
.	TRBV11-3	ASSLQGWDSEAF
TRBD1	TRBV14	ASSPGTGWGYT
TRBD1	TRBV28	ASSPPGQATQRDTEAF
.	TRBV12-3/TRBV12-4	ASRTEEFSPLH
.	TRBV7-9	ASSRQKNTEAF
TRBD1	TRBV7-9	ASSMGQGLVTGELF
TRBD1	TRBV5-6	ASSLTGTGKNIQY
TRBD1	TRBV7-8	ASSFPWTGDNSPLH
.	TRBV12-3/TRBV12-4	ASSTDAIHGYT
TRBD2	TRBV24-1	ATSDLSGRGGAGELF
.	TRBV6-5	ASRFVGGSGYT
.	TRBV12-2	ASRPDPQARYGYT
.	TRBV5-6	ASSFPGFPNTGELF
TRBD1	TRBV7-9	ASSTRTGFVGYT
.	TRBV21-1	ASSKYQGTSSYGYT
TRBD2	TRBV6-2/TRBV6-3	ASSYPLSGLAGEYEQY
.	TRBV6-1	ASSEKGGGAGRGTEAF
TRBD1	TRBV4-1	ASSRGQGSNTEAF
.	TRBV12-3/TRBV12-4	ASGDSNYGYT
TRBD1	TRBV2	ASGQGAGGYT
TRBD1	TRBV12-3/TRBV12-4	ASSTGAQPQH
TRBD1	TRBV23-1	ASSQYSGGGGEKLF
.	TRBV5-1	ASSFPYRRLLLPYSLLRPNTIY
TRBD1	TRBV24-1	ATSDPGGGHYGYT
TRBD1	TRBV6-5	ASDRDLGELF
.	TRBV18	ASSLNPDRNTDTQY
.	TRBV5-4	ASSFAGRETQY
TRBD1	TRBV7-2	ASIAGTANTGELF
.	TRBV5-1	ASSLGGNEQF
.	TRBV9	ASSARRGSSTEAF
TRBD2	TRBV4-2	ASSQGSGASYEQY
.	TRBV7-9	ASSFLRARSDTEAF
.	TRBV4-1	ASSQLGGRTEAF
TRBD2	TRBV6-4	ASSDLGGAGGRNEQF
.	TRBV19	ASNANRVDNSPLH
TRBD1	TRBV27	ASRLQGARGYT
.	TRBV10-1	ASSGNGGVQPQH
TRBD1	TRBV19	ATRDREETQY
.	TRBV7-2	ASSSGRTGELF
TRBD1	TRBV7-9	ASSLRDRGLGYT
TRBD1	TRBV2	ASSGSTGGGQPQH
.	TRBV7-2	ASSFGWSGTEAF
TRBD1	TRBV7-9	ASSLVPLGTGVFEQY
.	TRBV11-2	ASSFLQGNEQF
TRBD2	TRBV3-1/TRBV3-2	ASSQLTSGGWNEQF
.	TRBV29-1	SVEGGRATEAF
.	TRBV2	ASKAEAGELF
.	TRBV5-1	ASSLEGSAAYEQY
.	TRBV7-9	ASSSNQVAPQH
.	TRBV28	ASTVLGGGNEKLF
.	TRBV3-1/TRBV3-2	ASSQEGGWNSPLH
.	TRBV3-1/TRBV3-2	ASSEREGKAF
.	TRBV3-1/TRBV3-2	ASSPPGTAYGYT